This TCR beta chain was found in a study of OX40 agonist ivuxolimab in advanced cancers. Study observations and caveats: Low normalized T-cell clonal expansion also characterized some of the nonresponders.

Method: immunoSEQ multiplex PCR; TCRdb's copy keeps in-frame clones and lacks some. The profile shows around 58,000 clones, 90% to 95% of them singletons. The CDR3 has 16 amino acids. Trimming took 1 base from V and 2 from J; bases not matched to a gene: 6. Germline V gives CDR1 LGHNA, CDR2 YNFKEQ. Autoimmune disease history or systemic immunosuppression led to patients being barred. Comment on this clone: The target antigen is unknown.

The chain has TRBV4-2 and TRBJ2-7; 9 bases align to TRBD2. The TCR sequence derives from an adult with an advanced solid tumor such as melanoma, head and neck, liver or kidney cancer. The source material was CD4+ or CD8+ T cells sorted from blood, sampled in a trial of the OX40 agonist ivuxolimab. CDR3 in DNA: TGTGCCAGCAGCCAAGGCGGCGCGGGAGGGGCCTACGAGCAGTACTTC. This codes for CASSQGGAGGAYEQYF.